This T cell receptor (beta chain) was observed in a study of PD-L1 blockade in urothelial cancer. Overall study context: Males with bladder-origin urothelial cancer constituted about nine tenths of the roughly 29 patients.

This table comes from immunoSEQ multiplex PCR, and its TCRdb copy is limited to in-frame clones, with some not included. Of 58,000 or so clones listed, roughly 86% are singletons. Trimming took off 3 bases at V and 1 base at J, with 18 bases between the two ends. The germline V gene has CDR1 KGHSH and CDR2 LQKENI. This CDR3 has 17 amino acids. This chain joins TRBV18 and TRBJ1-1, with D perhaps TRBD1 (6 bases). The clonotype comes from a man aged 50 to 59 with urothelial cancer. The specimen was PBMCs, collected around atezolizumab (anti-PD-L1) treatment. CDR3 DNA: TGTGCCAGCTCACCCGCCGTGCCGGGACACAAGAACACTGAAGCTTTCTTT. It encodes CASSPAVPGHKNTEAFF.